This T cell receptor beta chain was captured in a study of cytomegalovirus exposure and HLA in healthy donors. Trimming removed 3 bases from V and 8 bases from J; junction bases left unmatched: 16. This CDR3 region has 17 residues. Germline V gene data show CDR1 as PRHDT and CDR2 as FYEKMQ (reference sequence). The primer mix had 60 Vbeta and 13 Jbeta primers. Libraries were prepared by immunoSEQ multiplex PCR; TCRdb keeps only in-frame clonotypes and omits some of them. The table records roughly 150,000 clones, approximately 80% of them present only once. Sequences were obtained from PBMCs. The receptor's source is a woman aged 45-65 years in good health and CMV-seropositive. The rearrangement joins TRBV13 to TRBJ1-1, with 9 bases that match TRBD1. CDR3 DNA: TGTGCCAGCAGCTTTACCGGGACAGGGAGAATTGTAGACGAAGCTTTCTTT. It codes for CASSFTGTGRIVDEAFF.